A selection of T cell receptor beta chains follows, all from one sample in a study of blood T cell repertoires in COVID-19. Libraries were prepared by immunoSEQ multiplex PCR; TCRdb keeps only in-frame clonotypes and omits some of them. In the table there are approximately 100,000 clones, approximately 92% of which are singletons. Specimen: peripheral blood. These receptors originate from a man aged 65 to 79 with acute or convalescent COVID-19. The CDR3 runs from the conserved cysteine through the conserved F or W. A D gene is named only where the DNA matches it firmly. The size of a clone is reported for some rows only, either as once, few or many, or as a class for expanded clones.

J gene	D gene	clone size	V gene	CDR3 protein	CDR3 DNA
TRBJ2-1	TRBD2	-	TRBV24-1	CATSDKGTTHRGTTYNEQFF	TGTGCCACCAGTGACAAAGGGACTACGCATCGCGGCACCACCTACAATGAGCAGTTCTTC
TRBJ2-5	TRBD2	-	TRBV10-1	CASSSSGGGETQYF	TGCGCCAGCAGCTCGAGCGGGGGCGGGGAGACCCAGTACTTC
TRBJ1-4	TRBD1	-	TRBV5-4	CASSLKTGDEKLFF	TGTGCCAGCAGCTTGAAGACAGGGGATGAAAAACTGTTTTTT
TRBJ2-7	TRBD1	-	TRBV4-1	CASSQDRRTGHYEQYF	TGCGCCAGCAGCCAAGATAGGAGGACAGGGCACTACGAGCAGTACTTC
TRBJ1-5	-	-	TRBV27	CASSSWRGSNQPQHF	TGTGCCAGCAGTAGCTGGCGGGGTAGCAATCAGCCCCAGCATTTT
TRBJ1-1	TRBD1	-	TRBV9	CASSPGTGEAFF	TGTGCCAGCAGCCCGGGGACAGGGGAAGCTTTCTTT
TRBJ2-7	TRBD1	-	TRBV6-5	CASRRQGANEQYF	TGTGCCAGCAGAAGACAGGGGGCCAACGAGCAGTACTTC
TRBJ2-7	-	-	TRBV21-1	CASSSSYLRPPYEQYF	TGTGCCAGCAGCTCCAGCTACTTGCGGCCTCCCTACGAGCAGTACTTC
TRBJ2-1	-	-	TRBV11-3	CASSLGFLGSVGYNEQFF	TGTGCCAGCAGCTTAGGCTTCTTGGGTAGCGTTGGATACAATGAGCAGTTCTTC
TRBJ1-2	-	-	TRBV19	CASSIAGEPNYGYTF	TGTGCCAGTAGTATAGCGGGAGAACCTAACTATGGCTACACCTTC
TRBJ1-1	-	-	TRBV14	CASSQVIQGGNAAFF	TGTGCCAGCAGCCAAGTGATACAGGGAGGGAATGCGGCTTTCTTT
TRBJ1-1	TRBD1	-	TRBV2	CASSGQGGRMNTEAFF	TGTGCCAGCAGTGGACAGGGGGGCCGAATGAACACTGAAGCTTTCTTT
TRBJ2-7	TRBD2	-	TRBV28	CASSPWASGTPGYEQYF	TGTGCCAGCAGTCCGTGGGCTAGCGGGACCCCAGGCTACGAGCAGTACTTC
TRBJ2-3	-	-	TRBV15	CATSRVNLGGDTQYF	TGTGCCACCAGCAGAGTGAACTTAGGGGGAGATACGCAGTATTTT
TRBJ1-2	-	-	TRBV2	CASRDDSHYGYTF	TGTGCCAGCAGGGACGACAGCCACTATGGCTACACCTTC
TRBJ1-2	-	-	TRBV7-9	CASSLELTGYGYTF	TGTGCCAGCAGCTTAGAGTTGACAGGCTATGGCTACACCTTC
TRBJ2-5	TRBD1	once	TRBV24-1	CATSEYGTGLETQYF	TGTGCCACCAGTGAATATGGGACAGGGCTGGAGACCCAGTACTTC
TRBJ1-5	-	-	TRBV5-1	CASRLDTASNQPQHF	TGCGCCAGCAGACTCGATACAGCTAGCAATCAGCCCCAGCATTTT
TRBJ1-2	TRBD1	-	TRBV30	CAWSDGQGLNYGYTF	TGTGCCTGGAGTGACGGACAGGGTCTTAACTATGGCTACACCTTC